These T cell receptor beta chains were read from a single sample in a study of post-analysis software for immune sequencing data. MiXCR, applied by TCRdb to the PCR reads, yields one record per CDR3 protein. This sample yields about 500,000 distinct CDR3 sequences, of which approximately 46% are seen a single time; about 12% belongs to the top ten. Sequencing was carried out using blood. The receptors were sampled from a girl between 5 and 17 years old with multiple sclerosis. Both conserved end residues are part of each CDR3. A D gene is named only where the DNA matches it firmly.

>TRBV28|.
CATTKWEAVNEQFF
>TRBV6-2/TRBV6-3|.
CASQFSGANVLTF
>TRBV19|TRBD2
CASSPSGSYYNEQFF
>TRBV12-3/TRBV12-4|TRBD2
CASTPQAEKAGMETQYF
>TRBV25-1|.
CASSEFRGQHNEQFF
>TRBV20-1|.
CSARDPRNHEQYF
>TRBV29-1|.
CSVGPASEQFF
>TRBV6-4|TRBD2
CASSDSNSGSGTDTQYF
>TRBV28|.
CASSQIRQTKNIQYF
>TRBV24-1|.
CATSDWAGDAYEQYF
>TRBV6-1|.
CASKEGTGGRLETQYF
>TRBV6-2/TRBV6-3|.
CASSSQGTSEAFF
>TRBV4-1|.
CASSHQRVGTDTQYF
>TRBV29-1|.
CSVANEQYF
>TRBV7-8|.
CASSLAPGNSNQPQHF
>TRBV29-1|.
CSVGPGSDEQFF
>TRBV5-1|TRBD2
CASSLAPRGTSGSQGLETQYF
>TRBV6-1|.
CASSGRAPYNEQFF
>TRBV20-1|TRBD2
CSARWTSGGYEQYF
>TRBV28|.
CASSSGSSRSSYNEQFF
>TRBV20-1|.
CSARTPDQETQYF
>TRBV12-3/TRBV12-4|TRBD1
CASSAAGTGPNQPQHF
>TRBV7-8|.
CASSLEIYYEQYF
>TRBV20-1|TRBD2
CSARDAGGYNEQFF
>TRBV14|TRBD2
CASSQRHRGTSGTHNEQFF
>TRBV7-9|.
CASSYQGPWGEQYF
>TRBV6-6|TRBD1
CASSYSRQGASYGYTF
>TRBV27|TRBD1
CACSSGQGSYNEQFF
>TRBV9|TRBD1
CASSPSGQGARETQYF
>TRBV27|.
CASSSGRGYDEQYF
>TRBV27|.
CASSLSGHQPQHF
>TRBV27|.
CASSSLFGEQYF
>TRBV28|.
CASTYFSGQAQETQYF
>TRBV2|TRBD1
CASSRDIRTGESYEQYF
>TRBV10-2|.
CASSVEIGRVTYEQYF
>TRBV7-2|.
CASSQLGQPQHF
>TRBV6-1|TRBD1
CASSEGLRQGQETQYF
>TRBV28|.
CASSFYRGPTAQGALRTSNQPQHF
>TRBV6-6|TRBD1
CASSVTGGHYGYTF
>TRBV5-1|.
CASSLGRGGTYEQYF
>TRBV4-3|.
CASSQDLRLEQYF